This entry lists 18 T cell receptor beta chains sequenced from one sample in a study of OX40 agonist ivuxolimab in advanced cancers. Generated by immunoSEQ multiplex PCR, the TCRdb table keeps only in-frame clones and is missing some. The sample contains 75,000 to 100,000 clones, roughly nine tenths of which appear only once. Sequences were derived from CD4+ or CD8+ T cells sorted from blood, sampled in a trial of the OX40 agonist ivuxolimab. These TCRs come from an adult with an advanced solid tumor such as melanoma, head and neck, liver or kidney cancer.

The chain carries TRBV11-1 and TRBJ1-5; D is perhaps TRBD1 (6 bases). The V gene lost 1 base and the J gene lost 5 bases, with 12 bases spanning the gap. Germline CDR1 is SGHAT and CDR2 is FQDESV (reference sequence). This CDR3 comprises 15 residues. CDR3: CASSLDTRGDQPQHF. The DNA for the CDR3 is TGTGCCAGCAGCTTAGATACCAGGGGTGATCAGCCCCAGCATTTT. Using reference TRBV11-1 and TRBJ1-5 for the parts outside the CDR3, the full variable domain is EAEVAQSPRYKITEKSQAVAFWCDPISGHATLYWYRQILGQGPELLVQFQDESVVDDSQLPKDRFSAERLKGVDSTLKIQPAELGDSAMYLCASSLDTRGDQPQHFGDGTRLSIL.

In the case of this clone: At the DNA level, this CDR3 is encoded by other sequences in the same sample as well. This chain uses TRBV6-6 with TRBJ1-5; 7 nucleotides agree with TRBD1. Per the germline V gene, CDR1 is MNHNY and CDR2 is SVGAGI (reference sequence). V was pared by 10 bases and J by 6 bases, with 12 bases of the junction left unmatched. The CDR3 covers 14 residues. The CDR3 is CATKGPTGTQPQHF. In nucleotides, the CDR3 is TGTGCCACAAAGGGGCCGACAGGGACTCAGCCCCAGCATTTT.

This clone occurred once. This sequence joins TRBV5-4 and TRBJ2-1; possible D gene TRBD2, 5 bases. V lost 4 bases and J lost 5, with 13 bases in between. Per the germline V gene, CDR1 is SGHNT and CDR2 is YYREEE (reference sequence). CDR3 length: 14 amino acids. The CDR3 is CASSGSLGDNEQFF. In DNA, the CDR3 is TGTGCCAGCAGCGGCTCCCTGGGAGACAATGAGCAGTTCTTC.

The chain is built from TRBV19 and TRBJ2-1; no firm D call. CDR3 length: 16 amino acids. V was shortened by 7 bases and J by 3 bases, with 19 bases between the two germline ends. Per germline, CDR1 LNHDA and CDR2 SQIVND (reference sequence). The CDR3 is CASKRISSPSYNEQFF. The CDR3, as DNA: TGTGCCAGTAAGCGTATAAGCAGCCCGAGCTACAATGAGCAGTTCTTC.

The V and J genes are TRBV16 and TRBJ2-1; D uncertain. The germline V gene encodes CDR1 KGHSY and CDR2 FQNENV. The CDR3 sequence is 15 residues long. The ends were cut back, 4 bases at V and 0 bases at J, with 10 bases in the middle. The CDR3, as DNA: TGTGCCAGCAGCCCCGCCCGGAGCTCCTACAATGAGCAGTTCTTC. Its protein product is CASSPARSSYNEQFF.

This clone was counted between two and nine times. The V call is TRBV7-8, the J call TRBJ2-5; 13 bases fit TRBD2. Germline V gives CDR1 SGHVS, CDR2 FQNEAQ. Unmatched junction bases numbered 4, after V lost 1 base and J lost 2 bases. The length of the CDR3 is 17 residues. The CDR3 reads CASSLGILAGGQETQYF. CDR3 DNA sequence: TGTGCCAGCAGCTTAGGAATACTAGCGGGAGGGCAAGAGACCCAGTACTTC.

V gene TRBV5-8 combines with J gene TRBJ2-5; D unclear. The germline gives CDR1 SGHTS, CDR2 YDEGEE. Trimming took off 4 bases at V and 4 bases at J, with 17 bases between the two ends. There are 15 residues in the CDR3. CDR3 protein: CASSTGLGSGETQYF. The DNA of the CDR3 is TGTGCCAGCAGCACCGGCCTCGGGTCTGGAGAGACCCAGTACTTC.

The V and J genes are TRBV4-1 and TRBJ2-3, with D uncertain. Trimming stripped 0 bases from V and 0 bases from J, with 7 bases between. CDR3 length: 15 amino acids. In germline, CDR1 is MGHRA, CDR2 YSYEKL. CDR3: CASSQDPVSTDTQYF. The CDR3 DNA is TGCGCCAGCAGCCAAGACCCAGTTAGCACAGATACGCAGTATTTT.

The V call is TRBV5-1, the J call TRBJ2-5; D remains unclear. The J call is doubtful: the DNA matches TRBJ2-7 better. Looked up from germline, CDR1 is SGHRS and CDR2 is YFSETQ. The CDR3 length is 13 residues. CDR3 nucleotide sequence: TGCGCCAGCAGCTTCCCAGATTCCTACGAGCAGTACTTC. Translating gives CASSFPDSYEQYF.

This clone has a single count. The rearrangement uses TRBV11-2 and TRBJ1-3; D is unresolved. CDR1 and CDR2 from the germline V gene are SGHAT and FQNNGV. The CDR3 consists of 17 residues. The germline V and J ends were trimmed by 2 bases and 0 bases, with 14 bases remaining between them. CDR3 DNA: TGTGCCAGCAGCTTAAGTCCCGCCGCAAACTCTGGAAACACCATATATTTT. Protein product: CASSLSPAANSGNTIYF.

This CDR3 is CASSFGTLIGYTF. In DNA, the CDR3 is TGTGCCAGCAGCTTCGGGACCTTAATTGGCTACACCTTC. The chain employs TRBV5-4 and TRBJ1-2, with D tentatively TRBD1 (5 bases). The CDR3 totals 13 residues. CDR1 and CDR2 (germline): SGHNT, YYREEE (reference sequence). Trimming removed 2 bases from V and 7 bases from J, with 12 bases in between.

The chain recombines TRBV7-2 with TRBJ2-7; either TRBD1 or TRBD2 may supply D (6 bases each). Trimming removed 5 bases at V and 7 bases at J, with 21 bases between. CDR3 length: 15 residues. Looked up from germline, CDR1 is SGHTA and CDR2 is FQGNSA. The CDR3 sequence: CASSPRGTQPLEQYF. The CDR3 DNA sequence: TGTGCCAGCAGCCCGAGGGGGACTCAGCCCCTAGAGCAGTACTTC.

The gene calls are TRBV5-6 and TRBJ1-2; D is perhaps TRBD1 (5 bases). Germline lookup yields CDR1 SGHDT and CDR2 YYEEEE. The CDR3 contains 14 residues. Trimming took 4 bases from V and 5 from J, leaving 15 bases between them. CDR3 nucleotide sequence: TGTGCCAGCAGCCCGGGGGTCGGTTTATATGGCTACACCTTC. It encodes CASSPGVGLYGYTF.

Only one count was recorded for this clone. The rearrangement links TRBV6-5 to TRBJ1-2; 7 bases agree with TRBD1. CDR3 length: 14 amino acids. The germline gives CDR1 MNHEY, CDR2 SVGAGI. The J segment lost 6 bases and the V segment lost 2 bases, leaving 6 bases of the junction unmatched. Here the CDR3 reads CASSYGTALNGYTF. The DNA for the CDR3 is TGTGCCAGCAGTTACGGGACAGCCTTGAATGGCTACACCTTC.

This clone was observed once. This sequence joins TRBV14 and TRBJ1-1; 7 bases are a match to TRBD1. Germline CDR1 reads SGHDN; CDR2 reads FVKESK. The junction had 3 bases not matched to a gene; V was cut back by 2 bases and J by 3 bases. The CDR3 runs to 14 residues. The CDR3 DNA reads as TGTGCCAGCAGCCAACAGGGGGACTACACTGAAGCTTTCTTT. This codes for CASSQQGDYTEAFF.

The genes are TRBV5-5 and TRBJ1-1; D is perhaps TRBD1 (5 bases). CDR1 and CDR2 (germline): SGHKS, YYEKEE (reference sequence). Trimming took 5 bases from V and 1 from J, leaving 18 bases between them. The CDR3 length is 16 residues. The CDR3 bases are TGTGCCAGCAGTTTTGGACACCCCAATGGGAACACTGAAGCTTTCTTT. It is translated as CASSFGHPNGNTEAFF.

The CDR3 DNA is TGTGCCAGCTCACCACGAAACACGGGACAGGGGAATTCACCCCTCCACTTT. It yields the protein CASSPRNTGQGNSPLHF. V is TRBV18 and J is TRBJ1-6, with 10 positions matching TRBD1. This CDR3 spans 17 amino acids. Germline V CDR1 and CDR2: KGHSH, LQKENI. Trimming at V came to 1 base and at J to 7 bases, leaving 7 bases not matched to a gene. The full variable domain, its missing parts supplied by reference TRBV18 and TRBJ1-6, is NAGVMQNPRHLVRRRGQEARLRCSPMKGHSHVYWYRQLPEEGLKFMVYLQKENIIDESGMPKERFSAEFPKEGPSILRIQQVVRGDSAAYFCASSPRNTGQGNSPLHFGNGTRLTVT.

For this clone: Other DNA variants within this sample encode the same CDR3. The chain couples TRBV6-5 to TRBJ2-5; no clear D gene. CDR1 MNHEY and CDR2 SVGAGI come from the germline V gene. V dropped 2 bases and J dropped 4 bases, with 2 bases sitting between them. This CDR3 spans 11 amino acids. CDR3 nucleotides: TGTGCCAGCAGTTACGGAGAGACCCAGTACTTC. As protein: CASSYGETQYF.